The clone carrying this T cell receptor beta chain has more than one count but fewer than ten. Its antigen is still unknown. The data were taken from a study of molecular identifiers for immune sequencing clone quantification. Regarding the study as a whole: Jurkat TCR RNA spiked in from one cell could reportedly be detected among some 1 million naive cells. Molecules of identical TCR sharing a barcode could underestimate highly expanded clone sizes. In CMV-specific effectors, clones above 20 copies held over 98% of molecules; naive, under 1%.

Naive CD8 T cells, phenotype CD8+CD4-CCR7+CD45RA+, were sorted. Germline assignment: CDR1 MNHEY and CDR2 SMNVEV (reference sequence). Deletions cut 5 bases from V and 3 bases from J, with 5 bases between. The CDR3 covers 11 residues. TCRdb itself ran the PCR reads through MiXCR, one entry per CDR3 protein. The repertoire holds 600,000 to 650,000 distinct CDR3 sequences, with roughly 21% as singletons. The chain uses TRBV27 and TRBJ2-7; D uncertain. The sample was naive CD8+ T cells from blood, with Jurkat cell RNA spiked in. Subset noted: FACS-sorted CD8+CD4-CCR7+CD45RA+ naive T cells. The receptor's source is a human donor in good health. Some libraries in this study had Jurkat cell RNA spiked in. The CDR3 bases are TGTGCCAGCAGTAATCGCTACGAGCAGTACTTC. Protein sequence: CASSNRYEQYF.